A single sample is the source of the 27 T cell receptor beta chains below, sequenced in a study of B cell selection in AIRE deficiency. The method was immunoSEQ multiplex PCR; TCRdb's version includes in-frame clones alone and lacks a portion of them. The repertoire has under 30,000 clones, about 97% of them found once; the top ten carry about 0.2%. The sorted conventional CD4 T cells were gated as CD4+CD127+. The sequenced material came from conventional CD4+ T cells sorted from PBMCs. The receptors here all came from a human donor with AIRE deficiency.

The V call is TRBV9, the J call TRBJ2-7, with 11 bases identical to TRBD2. Per germline, CDR1 SGDLS and CDR2 YYNGEE. This CDR3 has 15 amino acids. The V gene end was trimmed by 0 bases and the J gene end by 6 bases; junction bases not matched to a gene: 5. The CDR3 region has the DNA TGTGCCAGCAGCGTAGGACTAGCGGGAATCCCCGAGCAGTACTTC. Amino acids: CASSVGLAGIPEQYF.

In DNA, the CDR3 is TGTGCCAGCAGCCAATATCGAGCGGGAGGGGATTACGAGCAGTACTTC. Translation gives CASSQYRAGGDYEQYF. The rearrangement joins TRBV16 to TRBJ2-7; 10 positions match TRBD2. Losses at the gene ends were 1 base for V and 4 bases for J; bases not matched to a gene: 7. CDR3 length: 16 residues. Germline V gene lookup returns CDR1 KGHSY and CDR2 FQNENV.

The chain carries TRBV13 and TRBJ2-7; D is possibly TRBD1 or TRBD2 (5 bases each). From germline, CDR1 is PRHDT and CDR2 FYEKMQ (reference sequence). The CDR3 totals 15 residues. V lost 4 bases and J lost 2, with 15 bases in between. In nucleotides, the CDR3 is TGTGCCAGCAGCTGGGACGGTACCAAACCCTACGAGCAGTACTTC. As protein: CASSWDGTKPYEQYF.

The chain couples TRBV19 to TRBJ2-1; the D is unclear. The CDR3 length is 12 residues. Trimming stripped 2 bases from V and 6 bases from J, with 5 bases between. Germline V gene lookup returns CDR1 LNHDA and CDR2 SQIVND (reference sequence). Here the CDR3 reads CASSIRSNEQFF. The CDR3 DNA reads TGTGCCAGTAGTATAAGGTCCAATGAGCAGTTCTTC.

This clone was seen a single time. V and J are TRBV28 and TRBJ1-2, with D uncertain. There are 12 residues in the CDR3. Germline CDR1 reads MDHEN; CDR2 reads SYDVKM. V was shortened by 5 bases and J by 2 bases, with 6 bases between the two germline ends. CDR3 bases: TGTGCCAGCAGTACAGCGAACTATGGCTACACCTTC. It codes for CASSTANYGYTF.

About this clone itself: One end of the junction is discordant with germline, which a read error may explain. The rearrangement joins TRBV19 to TRBJ1-1; D gene unclear. The CDR3 loop spans 12 amino acids. The germline gives CDR1 LNHDA, CDR2 SQIVND (reference sequence). The CDR3 reads CASKWPNSEAFF. Here the CDR3 DNA reads TGTGCCAGTAAATGGCCGAACTCTGAAGCTTTCTTT.

The CDR3 loop reads CASDRPAGGSTDTQYF. The CDR3, as DNA: TGTGCCAGCGACCGCCCAGCGGGAGGGTCAACAGATACGCAGTATTTT. This chain joins TRBV28 and TRBJ2-3; TRBD2 aligns across 10 bases. V lost 8 bases to trimming and J lost 3 bases; unmatched junction nucleotides: 11. CDR1 and CDR2 (germline): MDHEN, SYDVKM. The CDR3 is 16 residues long. Combining the CDR3 with reference TRBV28 and TRBJ2-3 gives the whole variable domain DVKVTQSSRYLVKRTGEKVFLECVQDMDHENMFWYRQDPGLGLRLIYFSYDVKMKEKGDIPEGYSVSREKKERFSLILESASTNQTSMYLCASDRPAGGSTDTQYFGPGTRLTVL.

The chain carries TRBV5-8 and TRBJ2-1, with D tentatively TRBD2 (6 bases). Germline V gene data show CDR1 as SGHTS and CDR2 as YDEGEE. The CDR3 loop spans 15 amino acids. V lost 0 bases and J lost 6, with 13 bases in between. CDR3 nucleotides: TGTGCCAGCAGCTTGGGGCAGGGAGGCAGCAATGAGCAGTTCTTC. It yields the protein CASSLGQGGSNEQFF.

The V gene is TRBV6-1, the J gene TRBJ1-2; 10 bases align to TRBD1. Germline CDR1 and CDR2: MNHNS and SASEGT. The CDR3 has 14 residues. With 6 bases clipped from V and 5 bases from J, the junction kept 6 bases outside the gene matches. The CDR3 DNA reads as TGTGCCAGCAGCCGGACAGGGGGAGCTTATGGCTACACCTTC. Its protein product is CASSRTGGAYGYTF.

Only one count was recorded for this clone. The chain is built from TRBV30 and TRBJ2-7; TRBD2 aligns across 7 bases. V lost 4 bases, J lost 0 bases, and 0 bases stayed unmatched. This CDR3 comprises 12 residues. The V gene's germline CDR1 is GTSNPN and CDR2 SVGIG (reference sequence). CDR3 DNA: TGTGCCTGGACTAGCGGCTCCTACGAGCAGTACTTC. Its translation: CAWTSGSYEQYF.

V gene TRBV18 combines with J gene TRBJ2-1; 13 bases fit TRBD2. Germline V CDR1 and CDR2: KGHSH, LQKENI. The J segment lost 10 bases and the V segment lost 3 bases, leaving 3 bases of the junction unmatched. The CDR3 length is 14 residues. The chain's CDR3 is CASSPGTSGNEQFF. In DNA, the CDR3 is TGTGCCAGCTCACCCGGGACTAGCGGGAACGAGCAGTTCTTC.

The V and J genes are TRBV4-1 and TRBJ2-6; the match to TRBD2 covers 7 bases. This CDR3 spans 16 amino acids. V shed 7 bases and J 1 base; nucleotides not matched to a gene: 7. Germline V gene data show CDR1 as MGHRA and CDR2 as YSYEKL. The CDR3 DNA follows: TGCGCCAGCACCCCCCGGGGGGATTCTGGGGCCAACGTCCTGACTTTC. Its translation is CASTPRGDSGANVLTF.

This clone was seen only once. The rearrangement joins TRBV2 to TRBJ1-2; D not certain. Germline V CDR1 and CDR2: SNHLY, FYNNEI. This CDR3 has 18 residues. V shed 6 bases and J shed 0 bases, with 23 bases lying between them. In nucleotides, the CDR3 is TGTGCCAGCAGGCATGAAGGGTGGCCGACTGAAGCTAACTATGGCTACACCTTC. Protein: CASRHEGWPTEANYGYTF.

The V and J genes are TRBV6-6 and TRBJ1-5; no definite D call. The CDR3 runs 13 residues. The germline CDR1 and CDR2 sequences are MNHNY and SVGAGI (reference sequence). The germline V and J ends were trimmed by 4 bases and 2 bases, with 6 bases remaining between them. The CDR3 DNA sequence: TGTGCCAGCAGTTTGTTGGGCAATCAGCCCCAGCATTTT. Amino acid sequence: CASSLLGNQPQHF.

This clone was seen once. The chain recombines TRBV28 with TRBJ2-5; D unclear. The germline V gene has CDR1 MDHEN and CDR2 SYDVKM. Trimming took off 11 bases at V and 5 bases at J, with 15 bases between the two ends. The CDR3 extends over 12 amino acids. DNA for the CDR3: TGTGCCTGCTTAAGTAGGGTGGAGACCCAGTACTTC. Encoded protein: CACLSRVETQYF.

The chain couples TRBV7-3 to TRBJ2-2, with 7 bases fitting TRBD2. Germline V gene data show CDR1 as SGHTA and CDR2 as FQGTGA. The junction had 7 bases not matched to a gene; V was cut back by 1 base and J by 2 bases. This CDR3 comprises 17 residues. The CDR3 nucleotides are TGTGCCAGCAGCTTAATCGGGGGGACTACCAACACCGGGGAGCTGTTTTTT. This translates into CASSLIGGTTNTGELFF. Filled out from reference TRBV7-3 and TRBJ2-2, the complete variable domain reads GAGVSQTPSNKVTEKGKYVELRCDPISGHTALYWYRQSLGQGPEFLIYFQGTGAADDSGLPNDRFFAVRPEGSVSTLKIQRTERGDSAVYLCASSLIGGTTNTGELFFGEGSRLTVL.

This clone was seen once. The chain carries TRBV7-2 and TRBJ2-3; D not certain. The germline V and J ends were trimmed by 7 bases and 0 bases, with 11 bases remaining between them. Germline CDR1 and CDR2: SGHTA and FQGNSA. The CDR3 runs 14 residues. The CDR3 here is CASKGRPSTDTQYF. Here the CDR3 DNA reads TGTGCCAGCAAGGGCAGGCCGAGCACAGATACGCAGTATTTT.

The count of this clone is one. The rearrangement links TRBV6-1 to TRBJ2-1, with D perhaps TRBD1 (6 bases). V lost 0 bases, J lost 7 bases, and 10 bases lay in between. The CDR3 covers 14 residues. CDR1 is MNHNS, CDR2 SASEGT, per germline. CDR3 bases: TGTGCCAGCAGTGAAGCAGGCAGGGGTAATGAGCAGTTCTTC. It codes for CASSEAGRGNEQFF.

As DNA, the CDR3 is TGTGCCAGCAGCTTGGGGCAGGGTTATAATTCACCCCTCCACTTT. It encodes CASSLGQGYNSPLHF. This chain connects TRBV5-6 to TRBJ1-6; the D gene is possibly TRBD1 (5 bases). CDR1 is SGHDT, CDR2 YYEEEE, per germline. The CDR3 has 15 residues. V lost 0 bases to trimming and J lost 4 bases, with 8 bases between them.

This chain links TRBV28 with TRBJ2-5; D might be TRBD2 (6 bases). The CDR3 is made up of 13 amino acids. Germline assignment: CDR1 MDHEN and CDR2 SYDVKM. Between the trimmed V and J ends, which lost 6 bases and 4 bases, there was a span of 12 bases. The chain's CDR3 is CASSFGGRETQYF. For the CDR3, the DNA is TGTGCCAGCAGCTTCGGGGGACGAGAGACCCAGTACTTC. Complete variable domain (other parts from reference TRBV28 and TRBJ2-5): DVKVTQSSRYLVKRTGEKVFLECVQDMDHENMFWYRQDPGLGLRLIYFSYDVKMKEKGDIPEGYSVSREKKERFSLILESASTNQTSMYLCASSFGGRETQYFGPGTRLLVL.

V and J are TRBV6-9 and TRBJ1-1, with 12 positions matching TRBD1. The CDR3 is made up of 16 amino acids. Germline CDR1 and CDR2: MNHGY and SVAAGI. Trimming at V came to 5 bases and at J to 4 bases, leaving 8 bases not matched to a gene. Here the CDR3 reads CASSTGTGGACTEAFF. CDR3 nucleotide sequence: TGTGCCAGCAGTACCGGGACAGGGGGCGCGTGCACTGAAGCTTTCTTT.

In DNA, the CDR3 is TGTGCTAGTGGTTTGGTACTGGGCTCTGGGGCCAACGTCCTGACTTTC. Translated: CASGLVLGSGANVLTF. This chain joins TRBV12-5 and TRBJ2-6; D not certain. V lost 0 bases to trimming and J lost 0 bases, with 6 bases between them. Germline CDR1 reads LGHNT; CDR2 reads FRNRAP. This CDR3 region has 16 residues.

CDR3 in amino acids: CASTKERDNEQYF. CDR3 in DNA: TGTGCCAGCACGAAGGAGCGGGACAACGAGCAGTACTTC. The rearrangement joins TRBV2 to TRBJ2-7; tentatively, D is TRBD2 (7 bases). Germline CDR1 and CDR2: SNHLY and FYNNEI. The CDR3 consists of 13 residues. Trimming took off 7 bases at V and 5 bases at J, with 15 bases between the two ends.

Here the CDR3 DNA reads TGTGCCAGTAGTATGGGCAGGAGGGATGGCTACACCTTC. The encoded protein is CASSMGRRDGYTF. The chain has TRBV19 and TRBJ1-2, with D unresolved. The germline V gene has CDR1 LNHDA and CDR2 SQIVND (reference sequence). V lost 3 bases, J lost 6 bases, and 11 bases lay in between. This CDR3 has 13 amino acids.

The chain is built from TRBV7-8 and TRBJ2-7; no clear D gene. Per the germline V gene, CDR1 is SGHVS and CDR2 is FQNEAQ. The CDR3 contains 15 residues. V lost 0 bases and J lost 2, with 11 bases in between. CDR3 loop: CASSLARTATYEQYF. DNA of the CDR3: TGTGCCAGCAGCTTAGCCCGGACCGCTACCTACGAGCAGTACTTC. The variable domain in full, with the rest retrieved from reference TRBV7-8 and TRBJ2-7, is GAGVSQSPRYKVAKRGQDVALRCDPISGHVSLFWYQQALGQGPEFLTYFQNEAQLDKSGLPSDRFFAERPEGSVSTLKIQRTQQEDSAVYLCASSLARTATYEQYFGPGTRLTVT.

J is TRBJ1-3 and V is TRBV27; tentative D call: TRBD1 (6 bases). V lost 6 bases to trimming and J lost 4 bases, with 13 bases between them. Germline CDR1 is MNHEY and CDR2 is SMNVEV (reference sequence). CDR3 length: 14 amino acids. In DNA, the CDR3 is TGTGCCAGCAGCCGTACAGGGTTCGGAAACACCATATATTTT. Translation gives CASSRTGFGNTIYF.

The rearrangement joins TRBV27 to TRBJ2-7, with TRBD2 as a possible D gene (7 bases). Germline values: CDR1 MNHEY, CDR2 SMNVEV (reference sequence). V was clipped by 3 bases and J by 2 bases, with 17 bases between them. CDR3 length: 16 amino acids. In nucleotides, the CDR3 is TGTGCCAGCAGTTTGGGAGGGGCCGACAGGACCTACGAGCAGTACTTC. The encoded protein is CASSLGGADRTYEQYF.